These T cell receptor beta chains were read from a single sample in a study of blood T cells in healthy people across ages. MiXCR, run by TCRdb on the 5' RACE reads, gives a single entry per CDR3 protein. Altogether around 650,000 distinct CDR3 sequences are present, roughly 43% being singletons, with the ten largest covering around 30%. The sample consisted of blood. Source of these receptors: an elderly man in good health. Each CDR3 is given with its conserved first and last residue. Each record gives: D gene, V gene, clone size, J gene, CDR3 protein, CDR3 DNA. D genes are given only for firm matches. Not all rows give a size; the values are once, few, many and, for expanded clones, a class.

d_gene: NA
v_gene: TRBV15
abundance: NA
j_gene: TRBJ1-5
CDR3aa: CATSRTLDQPQHF
CDR3nt: TGTGCCACCAGCAGGACGCTGGATCAGCCCCAGCATTTT

d_gene: TRBD2
v_gene: TRBV27
abundance: few
j_gene: TRBJ2-2
CDR3aa: CASSSPLSGGNTGELFF
CDR3nt: TGTGCCAGCAGTTCCCCGCTTAGCGGGGGAAACACCGGGGAGCTGTTTTTT

d_gene: NA
v_gene: TRBV12-3/TRBV12-4
abundance: NA
j_gene: TRBJ2-7
CDR3aa: CASSLGDASSYEQYF
CDR3nt: TGTGCCAGCAGTTTAGGGGACGCGAGCTCCTACGAGCAGTACTTC

d_gene: NA
v_gene: TRBV30
abundance: few
j_gene: TRBJ2-5
CDR3aa: CAWSVRETQYF
CDR3nt: TGTGCCTGGAGTGTACGAGAGACCCAGTACTTC

d_gene: TRBD1
v_gene: TRBV6-2/TRBV6-3
abundance: few
j_gene: TRBJ2-7
CDR3aa: CASSYRDRTTTYEQYF
CDR3nt: TGTGCCAGCAGTTACCGGGACAGGACAACCACCTACGAGCAGTACTTC

d_gene: NA
v_gene: TRBV20-1
abundance: few
j_gene: TRBJ2-5
CDR3aa: CSARKISLVYQETQYF
CDR3nt: TGCAGTGCTAGAAAGATTAGCCTTGTGTACCAAGAGACCCAGTACTTC

d_gene: NA
v_gene: TRBV12-3/TRBV12-4
abundance: few
j_gene: TRBJ2-7
CDR3aa: CASSPLGGATSYEQYF
CDR3nt: TGTGCCAGCAGCCCTCTTGGGGGGGCCACGTCCTACGAGCAGTACTTC

d_gene: NA
v_gene: TRBV14
abundance: NA
j_gene: TRBJ2-7
CDR3aa: CASSQKVRYEQYF
CDR3nt: TGTGCCAGCAGCCAAAAGGTTAGGTACGAGCAGTACTTC

d_gene: NA
v_gene: TRBV24-1
abundance: NA
j_gene: TRBJ1-5
CDR3aa: CATSDLLSNQPQHF
CDR3nt: TGTGCCACCAGTGATTTGCTTAGCAATCAGCCCCAGCATTTT

d_gene: NA
v_gene: TRBV30
abundance: NA
j_gene: TRBJ2-7
CDR3aa: CAWSARNEQYF
CDR3nt: TGTGCCTGGAGTGCGAGAAACGAGCAGTACTTC

d_gene: NA
v_gene: TRBV27
abundance: many
j_gene: TRBJ2-7
CDR3aa: CASKRSGNSYEQYF
CDR3nt: TGTGCCAGCAAGCGCAGTGGGAACTCCTACGAGCAGTACTTC

d_gene: NA
v_gene: TRBV6-6
abundance: NA
j_gene: TRBJ1-1
CDR3aa: CASSHSVQNTEAFF
CDR3nt: TGTGCCAGCAGTCACTCGGTGCAAAACACTGAAGCTTTCTTT

d_gene: TRBD1
v_gene: TRBV5-1
abundance: NA
j_gene: TRBJ2-6
CDR3aa: CASGTGSGANVLTF
CDR3nt: TGCGCCAGCGGGACAGGGTCTGGGGCCAACGTCCTGACTTTC

d_gene: TRBD2
v_gene: TRBV7-2
abundance: few
j_gene: TRBJ2-1
CDR3aa: CASNLNLGGDEQFF
CDR3nt: TGTGCCAGCAACTTAAATTTGGGGGGGGATGAGCAGTTCTTC

d_gene: NA
v_gene: TRBV10-3
abundance: NA
j_gene: TRBJ2-5
CDR3aa: CAISGGGLETQYF
CDR3nt: TGTGCCATCAGTGGTGGGGGATTAGAGACCCAGTACTTC

d_gene: NA
v_gene: TRBV6-2/TRBV6-3
abundance: NA
j_gene: TRBJ2-5
CDR3aa: CASSWERGETQYF
CDR3nt: TGTGCCAGCAGTTGGGAACGAGGGGAGACCCAGTACTTC

d_gene: NA
v_gene: TRBV7-6
abundance: NA
j_gene: TRBJ2-5
CDR3aa: CASSLAFRGETQYF
CDR3nt: TGTGCCAGCAGCTTAGCGTTCAGGGGAGAGACCCAGTACTTC

d_gene: NA
v_gene: TRBV3-1
abundance: NA
j_gene: TRBJ2-7
CDR3aa: CASSQLMGSSYEQYF
CDR3nt: TGTGCCAGCAGCCAATTGATGGGCAGCTCCTACGAGCAGTACTTC

d_gene: TRBD1
v_gene: TRBV5-1
abundance: NA
j_gene: TRBJ2-3
CDR3aa: CASKRAGTGGTDTQYF
CDR3nt: TGCGCCAGCAAGAGAGCCGGGACAGGCGGCACAGATACGCAGTATTTT

d_gene: NA
v_gene: TRBV20-1
abundance: NA
j_gene: TRBJ2-1
CDR3aa: CSARDPGSTHSYNEQFF
CDR3nt: TGCAGTGCTAGAGATCCCGGGAGTACCCATTCCTACAATGAGCAGTTCTTC

d_gene: NA
v_gene: TRBV2
abundance: few
j_gene: TRBJ2-1
CDR3aa: CASIRQDDEQFF
CDR3nt: TGTGCCAGCATTCGACAGGACGATGAGCAGTTCTTC

d_gene: NA
v_gene: TRBV2
abundance: few
j_gene: TRBJ2-2
CDR3aa: CASSELQGSAGELFF
CDR3nt: TGTGCCAGCAGCGAACTTCAGGGGAGCGCCGGGGAGCTGTTTTTT

d_gene: NA
v_gene: TRBV20-1
abundance: NA
j_gene: TRBJ2-7
CDR3aa: CSAQDRHEQYF
CDR3nt: TGCAGTGCCCAAGACAGGCACGAGCAGTACTTC

d_gene: NA
v_gene: TRBV24-1
abundance: many
j_gene: TRBJ2-3
CDR3aa: CATSADGYTQYF
CDR3nt: TGTGCCACCAGTGCGGACGGTTATACGCAGTATTTT

d_gene: NA
v_gene: TRBV6-1
abundance: NA
j_gene: TRBJ2-3
CDR3aa: CASSEAGAISTGTQYF
CDR3nt: TGTGCCAGCAGTGAAGCGGGGGCGATTAGCACAGGTACGCAGTATTTT